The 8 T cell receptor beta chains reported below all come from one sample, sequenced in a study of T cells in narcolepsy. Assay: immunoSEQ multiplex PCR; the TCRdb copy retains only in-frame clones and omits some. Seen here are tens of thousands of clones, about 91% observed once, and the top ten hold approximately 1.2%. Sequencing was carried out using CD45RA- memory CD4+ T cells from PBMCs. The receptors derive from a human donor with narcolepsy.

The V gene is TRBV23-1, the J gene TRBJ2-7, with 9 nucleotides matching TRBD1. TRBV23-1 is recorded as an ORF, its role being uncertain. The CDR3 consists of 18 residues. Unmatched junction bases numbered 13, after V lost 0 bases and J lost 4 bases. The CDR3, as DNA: TGCGCCAGCAGTCAATCTAGTGCTGCGGACAGGGGAACTTACGAGCAGTACTTC. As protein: CASSQSSAADRGTYEQYF.

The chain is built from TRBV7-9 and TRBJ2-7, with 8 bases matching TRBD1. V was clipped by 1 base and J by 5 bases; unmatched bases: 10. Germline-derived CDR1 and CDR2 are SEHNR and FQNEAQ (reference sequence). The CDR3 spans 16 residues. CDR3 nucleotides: TGTGCCAGCAGCTTAGGTGGGACAGGAGGATTAAACGAGCAGTACTTC. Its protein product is CASSLGGTGGLNEQYF.

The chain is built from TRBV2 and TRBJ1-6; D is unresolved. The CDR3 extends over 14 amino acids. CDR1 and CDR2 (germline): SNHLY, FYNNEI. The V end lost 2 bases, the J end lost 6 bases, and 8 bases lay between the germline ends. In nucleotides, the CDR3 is TGTGCCAGCAGTGAATGGCCATCTAATTCACCCCTCCACTTT. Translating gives CASSEWPSNSPLHF.

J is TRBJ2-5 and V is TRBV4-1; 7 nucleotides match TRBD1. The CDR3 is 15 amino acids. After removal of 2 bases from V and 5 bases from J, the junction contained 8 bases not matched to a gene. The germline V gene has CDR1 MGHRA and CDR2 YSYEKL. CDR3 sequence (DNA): TGCGCCAGCAGCCAACCGGACAGGTCGGGGGAGACCCAGTACTTC. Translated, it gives CASSQPDRSGETQYF.

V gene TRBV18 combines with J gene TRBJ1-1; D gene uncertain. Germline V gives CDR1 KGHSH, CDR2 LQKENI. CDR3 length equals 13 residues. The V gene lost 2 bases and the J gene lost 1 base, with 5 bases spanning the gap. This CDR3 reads CASSPMRNTEAFF. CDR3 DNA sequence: TGTGCCAGCTCACCAATGAGGAACACTGAAGCTTTCTTT.

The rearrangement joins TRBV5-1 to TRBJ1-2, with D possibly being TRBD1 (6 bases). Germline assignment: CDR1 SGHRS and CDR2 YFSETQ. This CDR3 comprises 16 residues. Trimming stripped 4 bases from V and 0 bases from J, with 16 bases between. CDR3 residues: CASSKDSLTTNYGYTF. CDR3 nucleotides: TGCGCCAGCAGCAAGGACAGCCTAACAACTAACTATGGCTACACCTTC.

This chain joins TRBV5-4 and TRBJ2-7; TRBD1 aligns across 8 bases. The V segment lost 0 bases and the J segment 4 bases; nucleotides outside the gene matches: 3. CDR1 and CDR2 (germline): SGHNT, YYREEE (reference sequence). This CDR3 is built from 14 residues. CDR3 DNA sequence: TGTGCCAGCAGCTTGGCAGGGGGCCAGTACGAGCAGTACTTC. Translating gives CASSLAGGQYEQYF.

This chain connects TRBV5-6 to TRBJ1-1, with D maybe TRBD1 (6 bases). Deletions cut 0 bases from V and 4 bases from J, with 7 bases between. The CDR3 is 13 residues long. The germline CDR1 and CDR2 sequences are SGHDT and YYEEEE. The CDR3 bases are TGTGCCAGCAGCTTGGGGACAGTCACTGAAGCTTTCTTT. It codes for CASSLGTVTEAFF. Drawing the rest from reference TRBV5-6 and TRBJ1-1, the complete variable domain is DAGVTQSPTHLIKTRGQQVTLRCSPKSGHDTVSWYQQALGQGPQFIFQYYEEEERQRGNFPDRFSGHQFPNYSSELNVNALLLGDSALYLCASSLGTVTEAFFGQGTRLTVV.